The source of this T cell receptor beta chain is a study of cytomegalovirus exposure and HLA in healthy donors (dated by TCRdb to 2016 to 2017). Turning to the overall study: According to an earlier analysis of 587 of the donors, 150 million to 200 million T cells yielded roughly 100 million unique TCR beta sequences and about 300 Gb of sequence data. HLA typing covered class I and class II loci at four-digit resolution. In addition to the first cohort of several hundred subjects, a separate validation cohort of some 120 different subjects was used. Of the roughly 430 genotyped donors, roughly 85% fell in the genetic ancestry cluster associated with self-reported Caucasian donors. The number of donors typed differed by locus, with roughly 629-640 for A, B, C, DRB1 and DQB1, around 520 for DQA1, some 570 for DPA1, and some 440 for DPB1. Because of strong linkage in the cohort, roughly five DR-DQ haplotypes were treated as single units for association and clustering. Genome-wide SNP genotypes for about 55% of the 666 donors were used in a later genetic analysis, which treated that subset as a discovery cohort. Approximately 330 gigabases of sequencing data and 91 million or so unique TCR sequences made up an early release that covered roughly 670 HLA-typed donors. The study profiled the T cell repertoires of hundreds of subjects by immunosequencing and related them to cytomegalovirus serostatus. Alongside the repertoire data, information on donor age, sex, ethnicity and CMV serostatus was compiled. To predict cytomegalovirus infection status, the study brought together high-throughput TCR immunosequencing, statistical association of individual TCRs with disease status, and machine learning. The study was designed to test whether signatures of past pathogen exposure could be identified by cataloging public T cell receptors. Among 300 to 500 genotyped donors of the cohort, an average of around 240,000 unique TCR beta nucleotide sequences was sequenced per donor, of which roughly 18% were non-productive. Every repertoire in the discovery cohort had been generated on one and the same sequencing platform. A later analysis re-examined previously published TCR beta repertoires from roughly 650 donors and added high-resolution HLA genotyping to investigate patterns of TCR occurrence. In an earlier analysis of roughly 580 of the donors, high-throughput TCR beta sequencing was used to judge whether each TCR beta V gene segment behaved as functional or pseudogenic. Rather than drawing on any new phenotypic data, the later analysis identified candidate immune exposures from TCR beta sequences and the way those sequences occurred across donors. The paper's findings and limits, for the study overall: In a later analysis, several top co-occurrence clusters were reported to appear linked to parvovirus B19, influenza, CMV and Epstein-Barr virus. In a later genetic analysis, fewer N-insertions in productive TCRs were reported among donors in an Asian-associated ancestry cluster than the 666-donor mean. In an earlier analysis of 587 of the donors, most TCR beta V segments appeared in productive rearrangements about 87% or about 30% of the time, broadly matching IMGT annotations. A later analysis found that HLA-associated TCR beta chains were more clonally expanded and had lower generation probabilities than equally common non-associated chains. A further reported finding was that TCR beta sequences accurately predicted the HLA-A and HLA-B alleles for most subjects in the first cohort. It was suggested by the authors that the approach could potentially be generalized to other disease states and immunological phenotypes. Correlated functional status among segregating V segments might be attributable to linkage disequilibrium, but an unknown experimental factor could not be ruled out. A few of the identified cytomegalovirus-associated TCR beta chains were confirmed in vitro to be specific for cytomegalovirus antigens. This cohort had only TCR beta chains sequenced, and the lack of alpha or paired-chain data limited which features could be detected. CMV serostatus was the only immune exposure information available for the cohort. Some IMGT-functional V segments, including TRBV6-2 and TRBV6-3, could not be told apart with the 87-base-pair reads, so those segments were excluded. Most TCR sequences were seen in very few donors, while some public TCRs were found in many individuals. Roughly uniform sequencing depth across donors was assumed in presence/absence analyses, although this assumption may not hold. A total of 164 TCR beta chains were listed by the study as associated with cytomegalovirus. In a later analysis, around 17,000 TCR beta sequences were associated with specific HLA alleles at a false discovery rate of 0.05. Some 15 rarely observed V segments, including chromosome 9 orphons, were excluded from the earlier analysis of about 610 of the donors because counts were too low. A group of highly shared sequence variants was considered likely to be a technical artifact of the sequencing pipeline. When HLA alleles, especially DR and DQ, strongly co-occurred, attributing TCR associations to individual alleles was difficult. An association between a missense DCLRE1C variant and V-gene and J-gene trimming of TCR beta chains was found in a later genetic analysis and replicated in an independent cohort. A later analysis found that most CMV-associated TCR beta chains appeared HLA-restricted, with HLA associations seemingly driven largely by CMV exposure. In a later analysis, TCR association rates were found to vary across HLA loci, with the most associated TCRs seen for DRB1 alleles and the fewest for HLA-C alleles. HLA typing was unavailable for some donors at each locus, so association tests used only the typed subset. The classifier was reported to diagnose cytomegalovirus status with high specificity and sensitivity in both the original and validation cohorts.

The method was the immunoSEQ multiplex PCR assay. The multiplex PCR relied on a mix of 60 forward primers for TCR Vbeta segments and 13 reverse primers for TCR Jbeta segments. The CDR3 region of rearranged TCR beta genes was amplified from genomic DNA with a multiplex PCR assay. Amplified TCR beta libraries were sequenced as 87-base-pair reads on the Illumina HiSeq System. The published analysis was carried out like this. In a later analysis, around 80 million unique TCR beta chains were counted across the 500 to 700 repertoires, and roughly 11 million of these chains were shared by at least two donors. To remove PCR and sequencing errors, raw reads were error-corrected and collapsed into unique sequences using a nearest-neighbor algorithm that merged closely related sequences. To assign V, D and J gene segments, CDR3 sequences were aligned to IMGT reference sequences. For a sequence to be retained, a match of at least six nucleotides to both a V gene segment and a J gene segment was required. A rearrangement counted as productive if the CDR3 had no stop codons and remained in frame with V and J, and every other rearrangement counted as non-productive. Following IMGT convention, CDR3 was defined as the stretch from the second conserved V-encoded cysteine to the conserved J-encoded phenylalanine. The earlier analysis of some 600 of the donors excluded sequences that lacked an unambiguous match to a single V gene segment. An earlier analysis of over 450 of the donors classified V segments as functional when productive rearrangements were above 56.7% and as segregating when the standard deviation between donors was above 5%. A statistical classification framework was built to diagnose cytomegalovirus status from the catalog of TCR beta chain sequences. A later analysis assigned V and J genes by comparing TCR nucleotide sequences with IMGT/GENE-DB human TR gene sequences. In a later analysis, CDR3 sequences and most-parsimonious VDJ recombination scenarios were assigned using the TCRdist pipeline. In a later analysis, each TCR beta chain was defined by its CDR3 amino acid sequence together with its V-gene family, and reads lacking a unique V-gene family were excluded. A later analysis removed 450 to 600 highly shared, low-generation-probability nucleotide sequences to deal with suspected cross-contamination and a sequencing artifact. In a later analysis, a clonal expansion index for each public chain was calculated from normalized within-repertoire ranks of inferred template counts. A later analysis computed generation probabilities with a VDJ recombination model fitted to out-of-frame rearrangements, and checked the results against IGoR. A later analysis scored TCR-TCR, TCR-HLA and TCR-CMV co-occurrence with hypergeometric tests, applying a repertoire-size bias correction to TCR pairs. False discovery rates were estimated in a later analysis by permuting HLA or CMV assignments 20 times. In a later analysis, co-occurring TCRs were grouped using DBSCAN, with TCRdist sequence similarity added in when clustering inside HLA-allele-positive subsets. Repertoires with fewer than 30,000 or more than 120,000 public chains, plus five repertoires with anomalous nucleotide sharing, were excluded from co-occurrence clustering. TCRdb provides this immuneACCESS table in a form limited to in-frame rearrangements. Some clones are lacking; in checked studies, under half of them reflect an unresolved V gene, and why the rest are absent is not known. V and J calls and clone size are as listed in that table; D and trimming were resolved from the DNA. The sample has approximately 190,000 clones on record, roughly 70% of them singletons. The ten top clones hold 2.6% of the sample.

The cohort comprised 670 or so healthy bone marrow donors. At the time of sampling, all cohort members were nominally healthy, though unrecorded immune exposures were likely present. The donor was CMV seropositive and was included in the group of 270 or so seropositive cohort members. A peripheral blood sample was provided by each donor, and peripheral blood mononuclear cells were used for TCR beta sequencing. Genomic DNA was extracted from the blood cell samples with the Qiagen DNeasy Blood Extraction Kit. Worth noting for this clone: Its target antigen remains unknown. There are no base qualities to consult, and no much larger clone falls within one base.

Its CDR3 holds 15 amino acids, cysteine through phenylalanine. Only the CDR3 DNA is retained, 45 bases long and in frame from the first base. Via the germline V gene, CDR1 is SGHRS and CDR2 YFSETQ. Germline trimming: 0 bases from V, 7 bases from J; junction bases outside gene matches: 4. The receptor was isolated from a man in his forties in good health and CMV-seropositive. Sequencing used PBMCs. The rearrangement joined TRBV5-1 to TRBJ1-6, and TRBD1 matches 7 of the central bases. This receptor carries the CDR3 CASSLEGTVNSPLHF. The DNA sequence reads TGCGCCAGCAGCTTGGAGGGGACAGTCAATTCACCCCTCCACTTT.